This T cell receptor beta chain was identified in a study of OX40 agonist ivuxolimab in advanced cancers. This CDR3 is 13 amino acids long. Germline V lookup: CDR1 SSHAT, CDR2 FNYEAQ (reference sequence). In regard to this clone: The germline gene is not matched at one end of the junction; a read error may be the cause.

Clones were read by immunoSEQ multiplex PCR, and TCRdb kept only the in-frame ones, dropping some. The sample carries 65,000 to 95,000 clones, around 91% recorded once. The sample consisted of CD4+ or CD8+ T cells sorted from blood, taken in a trial of the OX40 agonist ivuxolimab. This clonotype originated in an adult with an advanced solid tumor such as melanoma, head and neck, liver or kidney cancer. The chain combines TRBV7-7 with TRBJ1-1; no clear D gene. The CDR3 is CASSLKSNTEAFF. The CDR3 DNA reads TGTGCTAGCAGCTTGAAGTCGAACACTGAAGCTTTCTTT.